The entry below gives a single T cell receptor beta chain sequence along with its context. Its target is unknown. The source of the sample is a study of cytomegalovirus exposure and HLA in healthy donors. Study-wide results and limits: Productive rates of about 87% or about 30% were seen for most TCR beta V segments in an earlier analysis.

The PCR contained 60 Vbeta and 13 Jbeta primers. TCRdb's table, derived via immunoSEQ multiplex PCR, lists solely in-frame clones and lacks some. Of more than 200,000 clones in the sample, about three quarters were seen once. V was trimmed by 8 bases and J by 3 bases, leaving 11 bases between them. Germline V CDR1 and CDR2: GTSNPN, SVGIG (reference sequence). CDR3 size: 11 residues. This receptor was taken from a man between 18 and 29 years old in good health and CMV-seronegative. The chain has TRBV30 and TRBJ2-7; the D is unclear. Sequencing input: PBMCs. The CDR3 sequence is CAGRWFYEQYF. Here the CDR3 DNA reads TGTGCCGGCCGCTGGTTCTACGAGCAGTACTTC.